The 4 T cell receptor beta chains presented below share a single source sample, sequenced in a study of CD8+ T cells in alopecia areata. Sequencing relied on a cDNA template that was reverse transcribed from extracted RNA. This table comes from immunoSEQ multiplex PCR, and its TCRdb copy is limited to in-frame clones, with some not included. Among approximately 42,000 clones listed, about two thirds were seen once. Described treatment: oral pan-JAK inhibitor, 5-10 mg twice daily. Sequences were derived from CD8+ T cells sorted from blood, sampled at week 4, from a patient treated with tofacitinib. The origin of the receptors is a human donor with alopecia areata.

V is TRBV4-3 and J is TRBJ1-1; the match to TRBD1 covers 10 bases. J was trimmed by 3 bases and V by 0 bases; bases with no gene match: 4. The CDR3 is 16 residues long. CDR1 is LGHNA and CDR2 is YSLEER in the germline V gene. DNA of the CDR3: TGCGCCAGCAGCCAAGATCGGACAGGGGGGTACACTGAAGCTTTCTTT. Its protein is CASSQDRTGGYTEAFF.

The V gene is TRBV6-4, the J gene TRBJ1-6, with a possible D match to TRBD1 (6 bases). CDR1 is MRHNA and CDR2 is SNTAGT in the germline V gene. The germline V and J ends were trimmed by 0 bases and 7 bases, with 10 bases remaining between them. CDR3 length: 15 amino acids. In DNA, the CDR3 is TGTGCCAGCAGTGACTCCACTCAGGGGAATTCACCCCTCCACTTT. Its protein product is CASSDSTQGNSPLHF.

V is TRBV4-1 and J is TRBJ1-1, with D possibly being TRBD1 (5 bases). The CDR3 is made up of 15 amino acids. V was cut by 2 bases and J by 1 base, with 11 bases left in between. Per the germline V gene, CDR1 is MGHRA and CDR2 is YSYEKL. The CDR3 DNA sequence: TGCGCCAGCAGCCAAAAGGCAGGGCAGAACACTGAAGCTTTCTTT. It codes for CASSQKAGQNTEAFF.

The chain uses TRBV6-6 and TRBJ2-7; tentatively, D is TRBD1 (6 bases). Germline assignment: CDR1 MNHNY and CDR2 SVGAGI (reference sequence). Trimming left V 0 bases short and J 3 bases short, with 9 bases between. The CDR3 loop spans 14 amino acids. The CDR3 loop is CASSYSGTLYEQYF. CDR3 sequence (DNA): TGTGCCAGCAGTTACTCCGGGACACTCTACGAGCAGTACTTC.